A selection of T cell receptor beta chains follows, all from one sample in a study of technical replicates of blood from a few donors. Libraries were prepared by immunoSEQ multiplex PCR; TCRdb keeps only in-frame clonotypes and omits some of them. The data show tens of thousands of clones, 98% seen once. Sequences were obtained from T cells isolated from PBMCs. Every receptor here comes from a human donor in good health. Both conserved end residues are part of each CDR3. Fields, in order: V gene, clone size, J gene, D gene, CDR3 protein, CDR3 DNA. The D gene is left open where the match is weak. Size tells how often a clone was seen (once, few, many) or the class of an expanded clone, and some rows leave it out.

v_call: TRBV23-1
clone_size: .
j_call: TRBJ1-6
d_call: .
cdr3_aa: CASSQSGCDNSPLHF
cdr3_nt: TGCGCCAGCAGTCAATCGGGCTGCGATAATTCACCCCTCCACTTT

v_call: TRBV7-9
clone_size: .
j_call: TRBJ2-5
d_call: .
cdr3_aa: CASSLANRASPGVGETQYF
cdr3_nt: TGTGCCAGCAGCTTAGCCAATAGGGCTAGCCCCGGGGTGGGGGAGACCCAGTACTTC

v_call: TRBV29-1
clone_size: .
j_call: TRBJ1-2
d_call: .
cdr3_aa: CSVEGGLGVVNYGYTF
cdr3_nt: TGCAGCGTTGAAGGGGGTTTAGGGGTAGTTAACTATGGCTACACCTTC

v_call: TRBV10-1
clone_size: .
j_call: TRBJ1-4
d_call: TRBD1
cdr3_aa: CATSDRTPNEKLFF
cdr3_nt: TGCGCCACCTCGGACAGGACTCCTAATGAAAAACTGTTTTTT

v_call: TRBV11-2
clone_size: .
j_call: TRBJ2-1
d_call: .
cdr3_aa: CASTSEGGGSYNEQFF
cdr3_nt: TGTGCCAGCACCTCAGAGGGAGGTGGATCCTACAATGAGCAGTTCTTC

v_call: TRBV2
clone_size: .
j_call: TRBJ1-4
d_call: .
cdr3_aa: CASKVGDKNEKLFF
cdr3_nt: TGTGCCAGCAAGGTGGGGGACAAGAATGAAAAACTGTTTTTT

v_call: TRBV11-2
clone_size: once
j_call: TRBJ1-1
d_call: .
cdr3_aa: CASSSTGLNTEAFF
cdr3_nt: TGTGCCAGCAGTTCCACAGGGTTGAACACTGAAGCTTTCTTT

v_call: TRBV11-2
clone_size: .
j_call: TRBJ2-7
d_call: TRBD2
cdr3_aa: CASSLEFGLSSGRAGEQYF
cdr3_nt: TGTGCCAGCAGCTTAGAATTCGGTCTTTCTAGCGGGAGGGCCGGGGAGCAGTACTTC

v_call: TRBV6-1
clone_size: .
j_call: TRBJ2-5
d_call: .
cdr3_aa: CASSEARSSEGTQYF
cdr3_nt: TGTGCCAGCAGTGAAGCGCGTTCTAGCGAAGGGACCCAGTACTTC

v_call: TRBV19
clone_size: once
j_call: TRBJ2-7
d_call: .
cdr3_aa: CASSDREEDEQYF
cdr3_nt: TGTGCCAGTAGCGACAGGGAGGAAGACGAGCAGTACTTC

v_call: TRBV7-9
clone_size: .
j_call: TRBJ2-6
d_call: .
cdr3_aa: CASSLERGRSGANVLTF
cdr3_nt: TGTGCCAGCAGCTTAGAACGGGGGAGATCTGGGGCCAACGTCCTGACTTTC

v_call: TRBV7-2
clone_size: .
j_call: TRBJ2-1
d_call: .
cdr3_aa: CASSLSWGQFHNEQFF
cdr3_nt: TGTGCCAGCAGCTTATCGTGGGGGCAGTTCCACAATGAGCAGTTCTTC

v_call: TRBV5-1
clone_size: .
j_call: TRBJ2-2
d_call: .
cdr3_aa: CASSPTGNTGELFF
cdr3_nt: TGCGCCAGCAGCCCGACAGGGAACACCGGGGAGCTGTTTTTT

v_call: TRBV13
clone_size: .
j_call: TRBJ1-5
d_call: .
cdr3_aa: CASSLGGLGSQPQHF
cdr3_nt: TGTGCCAGCAGCTTAGGGGGACTCGGTAGTCAGCCCCAGCATTTT

v_call: TRBV7-7
clone_size: .
j_call: TRBJ1-5
d_call: .
cdr3_aa: CASSLAWVVAGNQPQHF
cdr3_nt: TGTGCTAGCAGCTTAGCGTGGGTCGTCGCGGGCAATCAGCCCCAGCATTTT

v_call: TRBV27
clone_size: .
j_call: TRBJ2-7
d_call: TRBD2
cdr3_aa: CASRGLAAYEQYF
cdr3_nt: TGTGCCAGCAGGGGACTAGCGGCCTACGAGCAGTACTTC

v_call: TRBV27
clone_size: .
j_call: TRBJ1-2
d_call: TRBD1
cdr3_aa: CASREGTARIYGYTF
cdr3_nt: TGTGCCAGCAGAGAGGGGACAGCGAGAATTTATGGCTACACCTTC

v_call: TRBV27
clone_size: .
j_call: TRBJ2-3
d_call: TRBD1
cdr3_aa: CASSYRDRATDTQYF
cdr3_nt: TGTGCCAGCAGTTATCGTGACAGGGCCACAGATACGCAGTATTTT

v_call: TRBV30
clone_size: .
j_call: TRBJ2-3
d_call: .
cdr3_aa: CAWGPGSSGGDTQYF
cdr3_nt: TGTGCCTGGGGGCCCGGCAGTAGCGGTGGGGATACGCAGTATTTT

v_call: TRBV10-3
clone_size: .
j_call: TRBJ2-7
d_call: .
cdr3_aa: CAISESSIQGNEQYF
cdr3_nt: TGTGCCATCAGTGAGTCAAGTATACAGGGTAACGAGCAGTACTTC

v_call: TRBV6-5
clone_size: .
j_call: TRBJ2-7
d_call: .
cdr3_aa: CASSYSQDYEQYF
cdr3_nt: TGTGCCAGCAGTTACTCACAGGACTACGAGCAGTACTTC

v_call: TRBV5-6
clone_size: .
j_call: TRBJ1-2
d_call: TRBD1
cdr3_aa: CATTSGQSYGYTF
cdr3_nt: TGTGCCACCACTTCGGGACAGAGCTATGGCTACACCTTC

v_call: TRBV14
clone_size: once
j_call: TRBJ2-3
d_call: TRBD2
cdr3_aa: CASSQVAGGGTDTQYF
cdr3_nt: TGTGCCAGCAGCCAAGTGGCGGGAGGGGGCACAGATACGCAGTATTTT

v_call: TRBV11-2
clone_size: .
j_call: TRBJ1-1
d_call: .
cdr3_aa: CASSPKQGPAFF
cdr3_nt: TGTGCCAGCAGCCCAAAACAGGGACCGGCTTTCTTT

v_call: TRBV6-1
clone_size: .
j_call: TRBJ2-2
d_call: TRBD2
cdr3_aa: CASTAGTGELFF
cdr3_nt: TGTGCCAGCACAGCGGGGACCGGGGAGCTGTTTTTT

v_call: TRBV6-5
clone_size: .
j_call: TRBJ2-7
d_call: TRBD1
cdr3_aa: CASSYGRQGTQQYF
cdr3_nt: TGTGCCAGCAGTTACGGAAGACAGGGGACCCAGCAGTACTTC

v_call: TRBV29-1
clone_size: .
j_call: TRBJ2-1
d_call: TRBD2
cdr3_aa: CSVFGTSSYNEQFF
cdr3_nt: TGCAGCGTTTTTGGGACTAGCTCCTACAATGAGCAGTTCTTC

v_call: TRBV5-5
clone_size: once
j_call: TRBJ2-5
d_call: TRBD2
cdr3_aa: CASSLGLAGGETQYF
cdr3_nt: TGTGCCAGCAGCTTGGGGCTAGCGGGAGGAGAGACCCAGTACTTC

v_call: TRBV7-2
clone_size: .
j_call: TRBJ2-1
d_call: TRBD1
cdr3_aa: CASSLELGQGFYNEQFF
cdr3_nt: TGTGCCAGCAGCTTAGAGTTAGGACAGGGGTTCTACAATGAGCAGTTCTTC

v_call: TRBV29-1
clone_size: few
j_call: TRBJ1-1
d_call: .
cdr3_aa: CSVVDPGTEAFF
cdr3_nt: TGCAGCGTTGTAGACCCCGGGACTGAAGCTTTCTTT

v_call: TRBV7-3
clone_size: .
j_call: TRBJ2-7
d_call: TRBD2
cdr3_aa: CASSWGTSYEQYF
cdr3_nt: TGTGCCAGCAGCTGGGGGACTAGCTACGAGCAGTACTTC

v_call: TRBV27
clone_size: .
j_call: TRBJ2-7
d_call: .
cdr3_aa: CASSLSVGLLYEQYF
cdr3_nt: TGTGCCAGCAGTTTATCGGTTGGGCTGCTATACGAGCAGTACTTC

v_call: TRBV18
clone_size: .
j_call: TRBJ1-5
d_call: .
cdr3_aa: CASSPEAGNQPQHF
cdr3_nt: TGTGCCAGCTCACCAGAGGCAGGCAATCAGCCCCAGCATTTT

v_call: TRBV15
clone_size: .
j_call: TRBJ1-1
d_call: .
cdr3_aa: CATSTLTAMNTEAFF
cdr3_nt: TGTGCCACCAGCACTCTGACAGCTATGAACACTGAAGCTTTCTTT

v_call: TRBV2
clone_size: .
j_call: TRBJ2-2
d_call: .
cdr3_aa: CASSEAGVTGELFF
cdr3_nt: TGTGCCAGCAGTGAAGCGGGAGTCACCGGGGAGCTGTTTTTT

v_call: TRBV30
clone_size: .
j_call: TRBJ1-2
d_call: TRBD1
cdr3_aa: CAWSGGTGMDYGYTF
cdr3_nt: TGTGCCTGGAGTGGGGGGACAGGGATGGACTATGGCTACACCTTC

v_call: TRBV6-1
clone_size: .
j_call: TRBJ1-3
d_call: .
cdr3_aa: CASSEVVSSGNTIYF
cdr3_nt: TGTGCCAGCAGTGAAGTTGTATCCTCTGGAAACACCATATATTTT

v_call: TRBV6-1
clone_size: .
j_call: TRBJ2-7
d_call: TRBD1
cdr3_aa: CASRHSGTGGYEQYF
cdr3_nt: TGTGCCAGCAGGCACTCCGGGACAGGGGGGTACGAGCAGTACTTC

v_call: TRBV21-1
clone_size: .
j_call: TRBJ1-1
d_call: .
cdr3_aa: CASSETVNTEAFF
cdr3_nt: TGTGCCAGCAGCGAGACAGTGAACACTGAAGCTTTCTTT

v_call: TRBV2
clone_size: .
j_call: TRBJ2-1
d_call: .
cdr3_aa: CASSYHTGQGRLAGDSYNEQFF
cdr3_nt: TGTGCCAGCAGTTATCACACTGGACAGGGGAGGCTAGCGGGGGACTCCTACAATGAGCAGTTCTTC

v_call: TRBV5-1
clone_size: .
j_call: TRBJ2-7
d_call: TRBD2
cdr3_aa: CASSQGLAGGLHEQYF
cdr3_nt: TGCGCCAGCAGCCAGGGACTAGCGGGGGGGCTCCACGAGCAGTACTTC

v_call: TRBV2
clone_size: .
j_call: TRBJ1-1
d_call: .
cdr3_aa: CASRGRGYTEAFF
cdr3_nt: TGTGCCAGCAGGGGCAGGGGTTACACTGAAGCTTTCTTT

v_call: TRBV2
clone_size: .
j_call: TRBJ2-1
d_call: TRBD1
cdr3_aa: CASSDTSPHGQGGYEQFF
cdr3_nt: TGTGCCAGCAGTGACACGAGCCCACATGGACAGGGCGGGTATGAGCAGTTCTTC

v_call: TRBV4-1
clone_size: .
j_call: TRBJ2-5
d_call: .
cdr3_aa: CASSQVWGARETQYF
cdr3_nt: TGCGCCAGCAGCCAAGTATGGGGAGCTAGGGAGACCCAGTACTTC

v_call: TRBV19
clone_size: .
j_call: TRBJ2-7
d_call: TRBD2
cdr3_aa: CASSPKREGTYEQYF
cdr3_nt: TGTGCCAGTAGTCCGAAGCGGGAAGGCACCTACGAGCAGTACTTC

v_call: TRBV7-8
clone_size: .
j_call: TRBJ2-1
d_call: TRBD2
cdr3_aa: CASSLAPGRSNNEQFF
cdr3_nt: TGTGCCAGCAGCTTAGCGCCCGGGAGGAGCAACAATGAGCAGTTCTTC

v_call: TRBV7-2
clone_size: .
j_call: TRBJ2-7
d_call: .
cdr3_aa: CASSLEVVQASGYEQYF
cdr3_nt: TGTGCCAGCAGCTTAGAGGTTGTGCAGGCGTCAGGATACGAGCAGTACTTC

v_call: TRBV7-2
clone_size: .
j_call: TRBJ1-2
d_call: TRBD1
cdr3_aa: CASSLLQGNYGYTF
cdr3_nt: TGTGCCAGCAGCTTACTACAGGGGAACTATGGCTACACCTTC

v_call: TRBV5-5
clone_size: once
j_call: TRBJ2-1
d_call: .
cdr3_aa: CASSHEGSGVYNEQFF
cdr3_nt: TGTGCCAGCAGCCACGAAGGTTCGGGTGTTTACAATGAGCAGTTCTTC